Following are 10 T cell receptor beta chains from one sample sequenced in a study of identical twins. A single record per CDR3 protein comes from TCRdb applying MiXCR to the 5' RACE reads. The sample carries under 250,000 distinct CDR3 sequences, 7.5% recorded once. This sample also belongs to another study, concerning yellow fever vaccine responses in identical twins.

The sequencing input was memory (CD45RO+) T cells sorted from blood. The source is a woman aged 18-29 years in good health.

The V gene is TRBV7-2, the J gene TRBJ2-7; D ambiguous. The CDR3 is 13 residues long. The V end lost 5 bases, the J end lost 2 bases, and 10 bases lay between the germline ends. The germline V gene has CDR1 SGHTA and CDR2 FQGNSA. CDR3 in amino acids: CASSPDKAYEQYF. The CDR3 DNA is TGTGCCAGCAGCCCGGATAAGGCCTACGAGCAGTACTTC.

The chain employs TRBV5-1 and TRBJ2-1; the D is unclear. Trimming removed 0 bases at V and 0 bases at J, with 7 bases between. This CDR3 region has 15 residues. Germline-derived CDR1 and CDR2 are SGHRS and YFSETQ. CDR3 nucleotide sequence: TGCGCCAGCAGCTTGGACAACGGCTCCTACAATGAGCAGTTCTTC. It is translated as CASSLDNGSYNEQFF. Using reference TRBV5-1 and TRBJ2-1 for the parts outside the CDR3, the full variable domain is KAGVTQTPRYLIKTRGQQVTLSCSPISGHRSVSWYQQTPGQGLQFLFEYFSETQRNKGNFPGRFSGRQFSNSRSEMNVSTLELGDSALYLCASSLDNGSYNEQFFGPGTRLTVL.

This clonotype was picked up many times. The rearrangement joins TRBV29-1 to TRBJ2-5; tentative D call: TRBD2 (5 bases). The CDR3 sequence is 14 residues long. V was cut by 0 bases and J by 4 bases, with 12 bases left in between. Looked up from germline, CDR1 is SQVTM and CDR2 is ANQGSEA. The CDR3 region has the DNA TGCAGCGTTGAAGATAAGGAGGCAGCAGAGACCCAGTACTTC. Protein sequence: CSVEDKEAAETQYF.

This clonotype was counted only a few times. This sequence joins TRBV6-5 and TRBJ2-1; TRBD1 aligns across 7 bases. The CDR3 has 12 residues. CDR1 is MNHEY and CDR2 is SVGAGI in the germline V gene. With V trimmed by 6 bases and J by 14 bases, 10 bases remained unmatched. The CDR3 nucleotides are TGTGCCAGCAGAACAGGACAGGTCGGAGAGTTCTTC. This gives the protein CASRTGQVGEFF.

This clonotype was counted only a few times. V usage is TRBV19 and J usage is TRBJ2-5, with D hard to call. V was cut by 5 bases and J by 4 bases, with 14 bases left in between. This CDR3 region has 14 residues. From germline, CDR1 is LNHDA and CDR2 SQIVND (reference sequence). The CDR3 bases are TGTGCCAGTAGTCAAATCTGGGGTTCAGAGACCCAGTACTTC. Residues: CASSQIWGSETQYF.

V usage is TRBV27 and J usage is TRBJ2-3; 8 bases are shared with TRBD2. From germline, CDR1 is MNHEY and CDR2 SMNVEV (reference sequence). V shed 3 bases and J 0 bases; nucleotides not matched to a gene: 5. The CDR3 loop spans 16 amino acids. DNA of the CDR3: TGTGCCAGCAGTTTGATAGCTAGCGGGAGCACAGATACGCAGTATTTT. Its protein product is CASSLIASGSTDTQYF.

The J gene is TRBJ2-1, the V gene TRBV24-1; 9 bases agree with TRBD1. This CDR3 comprises 15 residues. Germline CDR1 KGHDR, CDR2 SFDVKD. With 7 bases clipped from V and 4 bases from J, the junction kept 7 bases outside the gene matches. The CDR3 DNA sequence: TGTGCCACCAGGAGGACAGGGGATCGGTACAATGAGCAGTTCTTC. Its translation: CATRRTGDRYNEQFF.

This sequence joins TRBV2 and TRBJ2-5, with D hard to call. The CDR3 is 13 residues long. Deletions cut 8 bases from V and 5 bases from J, with 15 bases between. The germline CDR1 and CDR2 sequences are SNHLY and FYNNEI. CDR3 coding DNA: TGTGCCAGCCAAAAAGAGAATTACGAGACCCAGTACTTC. Its translation: CASQKENYETQYF.

V and J are TRBV7-2 and TRBJ1-5; 9 bases are shared with TRBD1. The CDR3 extends over 16 amino acids. Germline CDR1 and CDR2: SGHTA and FQGNSA. After removal of 5 bases from V and 4 bases from J, the junction contained 9 bases not matched to a gene. Written as DNA, the CDR3 is TGTGCCAGCAGCCCAGGGGGGGGGACAGGGAATCAGCCCCAGCATTTT. Its protein is CASSPGGGTGNQPQHF.

V is TRBV5-4 and J is TRBJ2-3, with 7 nucleotides matching TRBD1. V was clipped by 2 bases and J by 3 bases; unmatched bases: 6. This CDR3 has 15 residues. Germline V gene lookup returns CDR1 SGHNT and CDR2 YYREEE (reference sequence). This chain's CDR3 is CASSFRQGDTDTQYF. CDR3 nucleotides: TGTGCCAGCAGCTTCCGACAGGGAGATACAGATACGCAGTATTTT.